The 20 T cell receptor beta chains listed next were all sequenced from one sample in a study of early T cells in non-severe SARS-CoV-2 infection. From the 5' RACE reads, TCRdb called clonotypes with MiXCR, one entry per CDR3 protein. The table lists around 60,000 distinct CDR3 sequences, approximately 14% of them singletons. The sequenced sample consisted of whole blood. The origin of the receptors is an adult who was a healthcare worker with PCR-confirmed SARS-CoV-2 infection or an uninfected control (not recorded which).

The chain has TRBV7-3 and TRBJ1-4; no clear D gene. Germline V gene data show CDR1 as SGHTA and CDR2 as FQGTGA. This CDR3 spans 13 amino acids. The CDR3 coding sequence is TGTCCCTTTGAGGGTTTCGGTAATGAAAAACTGTTTTTT. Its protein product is CPFEGFGNEKLFF. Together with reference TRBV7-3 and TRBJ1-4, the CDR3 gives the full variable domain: GAGVSQTPSNKVTEKGKYVELRCDPISGHTALYWYRQSLGQGPEFLIYFQGTGAADDSGLPNDRFFAVRPEGSVSTLKIQRTERGDSAVYLCPFEGFGNEKLFFGSGTQLSVL.

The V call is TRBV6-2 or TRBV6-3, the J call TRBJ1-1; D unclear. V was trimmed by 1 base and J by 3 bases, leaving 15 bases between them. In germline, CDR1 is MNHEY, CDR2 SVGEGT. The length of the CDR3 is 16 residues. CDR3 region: CASSYFRRVGYTEAFF. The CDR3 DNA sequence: TGTGCCAGCAGTTACTTCCGGAGGGTGGGTTACACTGAAGCTTTCTTT.

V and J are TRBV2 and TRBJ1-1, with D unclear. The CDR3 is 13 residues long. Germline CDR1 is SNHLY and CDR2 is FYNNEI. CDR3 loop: CAPQRNGNTEAFF. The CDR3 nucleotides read TGTGCTCCCCAAAGGAACGGGAACACTGAAGCTTTCTTT.

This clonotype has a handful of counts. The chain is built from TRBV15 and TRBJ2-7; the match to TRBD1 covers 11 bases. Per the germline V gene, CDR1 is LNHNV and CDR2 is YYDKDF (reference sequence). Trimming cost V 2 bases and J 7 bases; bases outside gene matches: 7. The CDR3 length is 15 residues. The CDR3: CATSRPGTGGYEQYF. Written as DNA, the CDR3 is TGTGCCACCAGCAGACCCGGGACAGGGGGATATGAGCAGTACTTC.

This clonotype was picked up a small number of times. CDR3 loop: CASSPTTRGNTIYF. CDR3 sequence (DNA): TGTGCCAGCAGTCCCACGACAAGAGGGAACACCATATATTTT. This chain links TRBV6-5 with TRBJ1-3, with D hard to call. The CDR3 sequence is 14 residues long. Germline loops: CDR1 MNHEY, CDR2 SVGAGI. V gave up 5 bases and J gave up 7 bases, with 15 bases separating them.

CDR3 nucleotide sequence: TGCGCCAGCAGTGAGGGAAGGCACCAAGAGACCCAGTACTTC. Its translation: CASSEGRHQETQYF. V usage is TRBV10-1 and J usage is TRBJ2-5; D not resolved. The germline CDR1 and CDR2 sequences are WNHNN and SYGVQD (reference sequence). Trimming took off 2 bases at V and 0 bases at J, with 7 bases between the two ends. The CDR3 has 14 residues.

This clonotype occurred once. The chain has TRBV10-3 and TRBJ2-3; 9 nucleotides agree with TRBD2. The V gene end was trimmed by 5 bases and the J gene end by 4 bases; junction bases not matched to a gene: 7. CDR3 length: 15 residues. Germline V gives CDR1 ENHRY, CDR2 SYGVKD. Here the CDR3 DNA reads TGTGCCATCAGTAATGAGGTAGCGGGGGCAGATACGCAGTATTTT. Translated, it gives CAISNEVAGADTQYF.

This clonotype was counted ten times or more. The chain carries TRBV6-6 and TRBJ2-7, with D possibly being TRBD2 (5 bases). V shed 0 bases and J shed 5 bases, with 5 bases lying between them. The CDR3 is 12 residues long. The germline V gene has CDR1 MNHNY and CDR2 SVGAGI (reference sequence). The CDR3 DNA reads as TGTGCCAGCAGTTACTCCGGGGACGAGCAGTACTTC. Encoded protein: CASSYSGDEQYF.

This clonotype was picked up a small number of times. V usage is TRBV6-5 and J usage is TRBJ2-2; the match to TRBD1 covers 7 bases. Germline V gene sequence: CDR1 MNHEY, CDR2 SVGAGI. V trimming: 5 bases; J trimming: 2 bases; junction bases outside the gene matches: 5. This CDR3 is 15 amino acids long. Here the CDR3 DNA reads TGTGCCAGCAGTCGGACAGGAGTTAACACCGGGGAGCTGTTTTTT. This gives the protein CASSRTGVNTGELFF.

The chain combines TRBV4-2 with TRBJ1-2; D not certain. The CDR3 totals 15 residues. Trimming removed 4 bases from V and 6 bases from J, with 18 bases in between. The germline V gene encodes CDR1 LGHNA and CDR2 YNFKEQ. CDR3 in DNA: TGTGCCAGCAGCCTCAAACCGTTGCCGGAAGATGGCTACACCTTC. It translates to CASSLKPLPEDGYTF.

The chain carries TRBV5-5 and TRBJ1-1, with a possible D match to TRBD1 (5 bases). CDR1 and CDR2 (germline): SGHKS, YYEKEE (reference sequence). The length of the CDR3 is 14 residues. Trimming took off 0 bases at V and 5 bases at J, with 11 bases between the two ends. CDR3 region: CASSLGTEGTEAFF. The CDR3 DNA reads TGTGCCAGCAGCTTGGGTACGGAGGGGACTGAAGCTTTCTTT.

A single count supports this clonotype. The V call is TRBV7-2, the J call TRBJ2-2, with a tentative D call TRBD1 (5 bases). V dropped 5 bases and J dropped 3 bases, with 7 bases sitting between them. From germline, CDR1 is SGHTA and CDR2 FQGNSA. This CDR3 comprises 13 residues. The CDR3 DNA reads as TGTGCCAGCAGCAAACAGGACACCGGGGAGCTGTTTTTT. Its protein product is CASSKQDTGELFF.

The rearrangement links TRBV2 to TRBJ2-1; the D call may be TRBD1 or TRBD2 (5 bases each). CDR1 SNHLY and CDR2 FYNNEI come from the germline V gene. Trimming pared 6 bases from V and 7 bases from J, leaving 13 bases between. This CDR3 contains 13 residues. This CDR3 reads CASSRRDLNEQFF. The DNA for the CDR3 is TGTGCCAGCAGCAGACGGGACCTAAATGAGCAGTTCTTC.

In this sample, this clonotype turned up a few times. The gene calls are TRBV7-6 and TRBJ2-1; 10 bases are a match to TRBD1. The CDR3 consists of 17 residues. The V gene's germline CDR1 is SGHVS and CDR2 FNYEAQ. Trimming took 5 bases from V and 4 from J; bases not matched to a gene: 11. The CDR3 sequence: CASSIPPGTGAYNEQFF. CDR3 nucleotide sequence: TGTGCCAGCAGCATACCCCCCGGGACAGGGGCGTACAATGAGCAGTTCTTC.

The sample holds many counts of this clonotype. This CDR3 is CASSVGQGNQPQHF. The DNA for the CDR3 is TGTGCCAGCAGCGTAGGACAGGGGAATCAGCCCCAGCATTTT. The chain has TRBV9 and TRBJ1-5; TRBD1 aligns across 8 bases. V was clipped by 0 bases and J by 4 bases; unmatched bases: 0. The CDR3 is 14 amino acids. Germline loops: CDR1 SGDLS, CDR2 YYNGEE. Looking up the rest from reference TRBV9 and TRBJ1-5 gives the full variable domain: DSGVTQTPKHLITATGQRVTLRCSPRSGDLSVYWYQQSLDQGLQFLIQYYNGEERAKGNILERFSAQQFPDLHSELNLSSLELGDSALYFCASSVGQGNQPQHFGDGTRLSIL.

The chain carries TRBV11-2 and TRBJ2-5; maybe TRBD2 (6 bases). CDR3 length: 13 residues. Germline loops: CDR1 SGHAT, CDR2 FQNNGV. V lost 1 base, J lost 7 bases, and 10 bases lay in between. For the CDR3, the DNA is TGTGCCAGCAGCTTAGGAGTCGGGGGGACCCAGTACTTC. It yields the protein CASSLGVGGTQYF.

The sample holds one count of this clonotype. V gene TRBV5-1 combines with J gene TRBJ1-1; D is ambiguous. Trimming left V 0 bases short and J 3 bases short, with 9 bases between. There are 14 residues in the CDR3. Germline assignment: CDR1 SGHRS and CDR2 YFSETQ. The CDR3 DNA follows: TGCGCCAGCAGCTTGGGGGAGGGTTACACTGAAGCTTTCTTT. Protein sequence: CASSLGEGYTEAFF.

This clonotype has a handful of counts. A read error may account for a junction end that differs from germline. This chain's CDR3 is CSVEDPGTGNYGYTF. As DNA, the CDR3 is TGCAGCGTTGAAGATCCCGGGACAGGGAACTACGGCTACACCTTC. V is TRBV29-1 and J is TRBJ1-2; 9 nucleotides line up with TRBD1. The CDR3 length is 15 residues. Per the germline V gene, CDR1 is SQVTM and CDR2 is ANQGSEA.

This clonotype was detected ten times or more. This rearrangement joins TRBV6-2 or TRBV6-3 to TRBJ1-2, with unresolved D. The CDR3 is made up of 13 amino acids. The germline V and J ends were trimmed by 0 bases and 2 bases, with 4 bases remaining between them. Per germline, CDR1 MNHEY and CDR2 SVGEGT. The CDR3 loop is CASSYSGNYGYTF. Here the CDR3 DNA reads TGTGCCAGCAGTTACTCCGGGAACTATGGCTACACCTTC.

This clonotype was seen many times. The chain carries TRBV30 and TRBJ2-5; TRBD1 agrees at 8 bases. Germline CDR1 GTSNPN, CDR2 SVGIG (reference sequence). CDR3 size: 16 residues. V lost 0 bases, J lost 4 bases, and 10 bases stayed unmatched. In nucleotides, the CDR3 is TGTGCCTGGAGTGTACTTCCAGGGGGCATGGGAGAGACCCAGTACTTC. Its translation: CAWSVLPGGMGETQYF. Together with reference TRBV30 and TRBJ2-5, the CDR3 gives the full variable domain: SQTIHQWPATLVQPVGSPLSLECTVEGTSNPNLYWYRQAAGRGLQLLFYSVGIGQISSEVPQNLSASRPQDRQFILSSKKLLLSDSGFYLCAWSVLPGGMGETQYFGPGTRLLVL.